The 15 T cell receptor beta chains in this list originate from one sample, sequenced in a study of tumor and adjacent non-tumor tissue in lung cancer. No cell sorting was done before RNA was extracted from the tissue. The library came from three nested PCR rounds adapted from ARM-PCR protocols. TCRdb itself ran the multiplex PCR reads through MiXCR, one entry per CDR3 protein. This sample has roughly 220,000 distinct CDR3 sequences, with 70% to 75% found just once. What was sequenced was lung tumor tissue. The receptor source for this set is a man aged 60-69 years with non-small cell lung cancer.

A word on this clonotype: A read error may produce the germline difference seen at one junction end. CDR3 protein: CVSSFENLNTDTQYF. Here the CDR3 DNA reads TGTGTCAGCAGCTTCGAGAACCTGAACACAGATACGCAGTATTTT. This chain links TRBV11-3 with TRBJ2-3; D not certain. The germline gives CDR1 SGHNT, CDR2 YENEEA. The CDR3 loop spans 15 amino acids.

Notes on this clonotype: One base away lies a much larger clone, so this may be a sequencing read error. The CDR3 loop is CASSFRGTGTGELFF. The DNA for the CDR3 is TGTGCCAGCAGTTTCCGGGGGACGGGCACCGGGGAGCTGTTTTTT. The genes are TRBV12-3 or TRBV12-4 and TRBJ2-2; D may be TRBD2 (6 bases). Trimming took off 3 bases at V and 4 bases at J, with 12 bases between the two ends. The CDR3 consists of 15 residues.

The gene calls are TRBV5-1 and TRBJ1-1; D is unresolved. V lost 0 bases and J 1 base, leaving 7 bases between the germline ends. The CDR3 has 14 residues. The germline V gene has CDR1 SGHRS and CDR2 YFSETQ. The CDR3 loop is CASSLASGNTEAFF. The CDR3 coding sequence is TGCGCCAGCAGCTTGGCTTCGGGGAACACTGAAGCTTTCTTT.

A word on this clonotype: A read error may account for a junction end that differs from germline. The chain links TRBV20-1 to TRBJ2-7; D might be TRBD1 or TRBD2, each matching 5 bases. The germline V gene encodes CDR1 DFQATT and CDR2 SNEGSKA (reference sequence). The CDR3 spans 15 residues. DNA of the CDR3: TGCAGTGCTAGAGATGCCCGGGACCTCTCCTACGATCAGTACTTC. Its protein product is CSARDARDLSYDQYF.

In its sample, this clonotype was seen many times. The V call is TRBV6-5, the J call TRBJ2-5; the D gene could be TRBD1 or TRBD2 (5 bases each). V was clipped by 2 bases and J by 5 bases, with 15 bases between them. The CDR3 covers 15 residues. Germline loops: CDR1 MNHEY, CDR2 SVGAGI. Here the CDR3 reads CASSYGDPRGETQYF. The CDR3 DNA reads as TGTGCCAGCAGTTACGGGGACCCCCGTGGGGAGACCCAGTACTTC.

Concerning this clonotype itself: A read error is possible here, since a much larger clone lies one base away. The J gene is TRBJ2-1, the V gene TRBV20-1, with a weak D call TRBD2 (6 bases). Germline CDR1 DFQATT, CDR2 SNEGSKA (reference sequence). The CDR3 is 15 residues long. V shed 3 bases and J shed 2 bases, with 14 bases lying between them. In DNA, the CDR3 is TGCAGTGCTAGCCACACGGGAGTCCCCTACAATGAGCAGTTCTTC. It codes for CSASHTGVPYNEQFF.

The chain recombines TRBV6-2 or TRBV6-3 with TRBJ2-2; D is undetermined. Germline CDR1 MNHEY, CDR2 SVGEGT. The CDR3 sequence is 14 residues long. The V gene lost 7 bases and the J gene lost 2 bases, with 11 bases spanning the gap. CDR3 nucleotide sequence: TGTGCCAGCATGGGTCACCCAAACACCGGGGAGCTGTTTTTT. Its translation is CASMGHPNTGELFF.

A word on this clonotype: Its ends do not fully match the called genes, so a read error is possible. This chain links TRBV11-2 with TRBJ2-7, with D tentatively TRBD2 (5 bases). Germline V gives CDR1 SGHAT, CDR2 FQNNGV. This CDR3 is 15 amino acids long. CDR3 bases: TGTGCCAGCACCTTAGGCCCAGAGGACTCCTACGAGCAGCACTTC. Translation gives CASTLGPEDSYEQHF.

As concerns this clonotype: Given the absence of the conserved phenylalanine or tryptophan at the CDR3 end, a read error is likely. The chain couples TRBV12-3 or TRBV12-4 to TRBJ1-5; D is possibly TRBD1 (5 bases). The CDR3 has 14 residues. The V and J ends lost 3 bases and 7 bases respectively, with 13 bases between them. CDR3 protein: CASSLGGGAQPQHL. CDR3 bases: TGTGCCAGCAGTTTGGGCGGGGGTGCACAGCCCCAGCATTTA.

With regard to this clonotype: This may arise from a read error, as a much more abundant clone is one base away. This chain uses TRBV20-1 with TRBJ1-1; 8 bases fit TRBD1. CDR1 is DFQATT, CDR2 SNEGSKA, per germline (reference sequence). The CDR3 consists of 13 residues. The CDR3 DNA is TGCAGTGCCGACAGGGGTAAGAACACTAAAGCTTTCTTT. It specifies CSADRGKNTKAFF.

For this clonotype: Its ends do not fully match the called genes, so a read error is possible. The rearrangement links TRBV11-3 to TRBJ2-3; tentatively, D is TRBD2 (5 bases). Germline loops: CDR1 SGHNT, CDR2 YENEEA. The CDR3 covers 13 residues. CDR3 in amino acids: CGSSFEGADRQYF. In DNA form, the CDR3 reads TGTGGCAGCAGCTTTGAGGGAGCAGATAGGCAGTATTTT. Using reference TRBV11-3 and TRBJ2-3 for the parts outside the CDR3, the full variable domain is EAGVVQSPRYKIIEKKQPVAFWCNPISGHNTLYWYLQNLGQGPELLIRYENEEAVDDSQLPKDRFSAERLKGVDSTLKIQPAELGDSAVYLCGSSFEGADRQYFGPGTRLTVL.

With regard to this clonotype: One end of the junction is discordant with germline, which a read error may explain. The chain combines TRBV6-2 or TRBV6-3 with TRBJ2-1; possible D gene TRBD2, 5 bases. This CDR3 comprises 15 residues. Germline V gene data show CDR1 as MNHEY and CDR2 as SVGEGT. CDR3 region: CTSSADLDYDNEQFF. CDR3 bases: TGTACCAGCAGTGCAGACCTCGACTACGACAATGAGCAGTTCTTC.

Details on this clonotype: This may be a read error: a much more frequent sequence differs by one nucleotide. V gene TRBV12-5 combines with J gene TRBJ1-1; D gene ambiguous. Germline CDR1 is LGHNT and CDR2 is FRNRAP. The CDR3 length is 13 residues. V lost 9 bases to trimming and J lost 0 bases, with 11 bases between them. CDR3 residues: CASRRALNTEAFF. The CDR3 bases are TGTGCTAGCAGACGGGCGTTGAACACTGAAGCTTTCTTT.

The chain recombines TRBV5-1 with TRBJ2-1, with D perhaps matching TRBD2 (6 bases). The germline V gene encodes CDR1 SGHRS and CDR2 YFSETQ. There are 16 residues in the CDR3. The V end was cut by 1 base, the J end by 4 bases, with 15 bases between. CDR3 nucleotide sequence: TGCGCCAGCAGCTTGATGGGGGGTGAGAAATACAATGAGCAGTTCTTC. It codes for CASSLMGGEKYNEQFF.

Comment on this clonotype: A much larger clone is a single base away; this may be a read error. This chain connects TRBV6-5 to TRBJ2-7; weak D call: TRBD2 (6 bases). The CDR3 is 15 residues long. Germline V CDR1 and CDR2: MNHEY, SVGAGI. The CDR3 bases are TGTGCCAGCAGTTACCCTTCGGACTACTCCTACGAGCACTACTTC. This translates into CASSYPSDYSYEHYF.